The rows below give T cell receptor beta chains drawn from one sample of a study of blood T cell repertoires in COVID-19. The table came from immunoSEQ multiplex PCR; TCRdb's copy has only in-frame clones and leaves some out. The sample lists 250,000 to 350,000 clones, 85% to 90% seen once, with under 11% in the top ten. Sequencing used PBMCs or T cells enriched from blood (not recorded which). These receptors were taken from a woman aged 18-29 years who had recovered from COVID-19. Each CDR3 is given with its conserved first and last residue. The D gene is left open where the match is weak. For some rows the clone size is stated as once, few or many, or as a class when expanded; others skip it.

TRBJ2-1 | NA | TRBV7-2 | NA | CASSFYSSYNEQFF | TGTGCCAGCAGCTTTTATTCGTCCTACAATGAGCAGTTCTTC
TRBJ1-5 | TRBD1 | TRBV3-1/TRBV3-2 | NA | CASSQTGTGLSNQPQHF | TGTGCCAGCAGCCAAACGGGGACAGGGCTTAGCAATCAGCCCCAGCATTTT
TRBJ2-3 | TRBD2 | TRBV2 | NA | CANLYVLAGGGDTQYF | TGTGCCAACCTCTACGTACTAGCGGGAGGGGGGGATACGCAGTATTTT
TRBJ2-1 | NA | TRBV9 | NA | CASSPDLAGSYNEQFF | TGTGCCAGCAGTCCGGACCTGGCGGGGAGTTACAATGAGCAGTTCTTC
TRBJ2-7 | TRBD1 | TRBV10-1 | NA | CASGQGSYEQYF | TGCGCCAGTGGACAGGGGAGTTACGAGCAGTACTTC
TRBJ2-3 | NA | TRBV29-1 | NA | CSVGGLRPGGYQDTQYF | TGCAGCGTTGGGGGCCTTAGGCCAGGGGGGTATCAAGATACGCAGTATTTT
TRBJ1-1 | NA | TRBV3-1/TRBV3-2 | NA | CASSQDPFDSINTEAFF | TGTGCCAGCAGCCAAGATCCATTCGACAGTATTAACACTGAAGCTTTCTTT
TRBJ1-1 | NA | TRBV5-6 | NA | CASRKIIRGGTEAFF | TGTGCCAGCAGAAAAATAATCAGAGGGGGAACTGAAGCTTTCTTT
TRBJ2-7 | TRBD2 | TRBV3-1/TRBV3-2 | NA | CASSHSQLAGGPSDEQYF | TGTGCCAGCAGCCACTCTCAACTAGCGGGGGGGCCGTCCGACGAGCAGTACTTC
TRBJ2-7 | TRBD2 | TRBV6-4 | NA | CASSEGPGGSYEQYF | TGTGCCAGCAGTGAGGGCCCGGGGGGTTCCTACGAGCAGTACTTC
TRBJ1-4 | TRBD1 | TRBV30 | NA | CAWSRTGNEKLFF | TGTGCCTGGAGCCGGACAGGGAATGAAAAACTGTTTTTT
TRBJ2-3 | TRBD2 | TRBV10-1 | NA | CASSDPGRAVTDTQYF | TGCGCCAGCAGTGACCCGGGGAGGGCGGTCACAGATACGCAGTATTTT
TRBJ2-1 | TRBD2 | TRBV6-1 | NA | CASSATGLAADNEQFF | TGTGCCAGCAGTGCAACGGGACTAGCGGCCGACAATGAGCAGTTCTTC
TRBJ2-1 | NA | TRBV19 | NA | CASIRDPLGNEQFF | TGTGCCAGTATCAGGGATCCCTTGGGGAATGAGCAGTTCTTC
TRBJ2-3 | TRBD2 | TRBV30 | NA | CAWSVSSGGGDTQYF | TGTGCCTGGAGTGTAAGCAGCGGGGGGGGAGATACGCAGTATTTT
TRBJ2-3 | TRBD2 | TRBV4-2 | once | CASSQDQAGVEATQYF | TGTGCCAGCAGCCAAGATCAAGCGGGAGTGGAAGCTACGCAGTATTTT
TRBJ1-4 | NA | TRBV7-9 | once | CASSLGGQGKEKLFF | TGTGCCAGCAGCTTAGGTGGGCAGGGGAAGGAAAAACTGTTTTTT
TRBJ2-3 | NA | TRBV18 | NA | CASSRPAGTDTQYF | TGTGCCAGCTCACGTCCGGCGGGCACAGATACGCAGTATTTT
TRBJ1-2 | TRBD1 | TRBV6-4 | NA | CASSPRTGAGGYTF | TGTGCCAGCAGCCCCAGGACAGGGGCGGGTGGCTACACCTTC
TRBJ1-5 | NA | TRBV2 | NA | CASSPQGSSNQPQHF | TGTGCCTCTAGCCCGCAGGGGTCTAGTAATCAGCCCCAGCATTTT
TRBJ1-1 | NA | TRBV19 | few | CASSNRENTEAFF | TGTGCCAGTAGTAATCGGGAGAACACTGAAGCTTTCTTT
TRBJ2-7 | TRBD2 | TRBV4-2 | NA | CASSQDLGRASDEQYF | TGTGCCAGCAGCCAAGATCTCGGGAGGGCCTCGGACGAGCAGTACTTC
TRBJ2-1 | NA | TRBV5-4 | NA | CANSLVDRSGGEQFF | TGTGCCAACAGCTTGGTCGACAGATCCGGGGGTGAGCAGTTCTTC
TRBJ2-2 | NA | TRBV5-6 | once | CASSLERDDTGELFF | TGTGCCAGCAGCTTGGAAAGAGATGACACCGGGGAGCTGTTTTTT
TRBJ1-3 | NA | TRBV18 | NA | CASSPRSGIGNTIYF | TGTGCCAGCTCACCCAGGTCCGGGATTGGGAACACCATATATTTT
TRBJ2-1 | TRBD1 | TRBV10-1 | NA | CASSKHRGNSYNEQFF | TGCGCCAGCAGTAAACACAGGGGGAATTCCTACAATGAGCAGTTCTTC
TRBJ2-3 | TRBD2 | TRBV19 | NA | CASSIRTSGGANTQYF | TGTGCCAGTAGTATAAGGACTAGCGGGGGGGCGAATACGCAGTATTTT
TRBJ2-5 | NA | TRBV7-9 | NA | CASGLLETQYF | TGTGCCAGCGGCCTTCTGGAGACCCAGTACTTC
TRBJ1-1 | TRBD1 | TRBV2 | once | CASGQGGTEAFF | TGTGCCAGCGGACAGGGAGGAACTGAAGCTTTCTTT
TRBJ1-3 | NA | TRBV7-2 | NA | CASSLLPGVGGNTIYF | TGTGCCAGCAGCTTACTACCAGGGGTTGGGGGAAACACCATATATTTT
TRBJ1-4 | NA | TRBV4-1 | NA | CASSPGVTTNEKLFF | TGCGCCAGCAGCCCAGGGGTTACAACTAATGAAAAACTGTTTTTT
TRBJ2-7 | TRBD1 | TRBV25-1 | NA | CASSIGTGSYEQYF | TGTGCCAGCAGTATAGGGACAGGTTCCTACGAGCAGTACTTC
TRBJ1-2 | NA | TRBV11-2 | once | CASSPEPSLAYGYTF | TGTGCCAGCAGCCCGGAACCATCTCTAGCCTATGGCTACACCTTC
TRBJ1-2 | TRBD1 | TRBV2 | NA | CASSFRDRGLTNYGYTF | TGTGCCAGCAGTTTCCGGGACAGGGGACTCACTAACTATGGCTACACCTTC
TRBJ1-5 | TRBD1 | TRBV6-5 | once | CASSYMGTGLDQPQHF | TGTGCCAGCAGTTACATGGGGACAGGGCTTGATCAGCCCCAGCATTTT
TRBJ2-7 | TRBD1 | TRBV30 | once | CAWSGTGGGEQYF | TGTGCCTGGAGTGGTACAGGGGGCGGCGAGCAGTACTTC